A single sample is the source of the 17 T cell receptor beta chains below, sequenced in a study of radiation and T cells in renal cell carcinoma. Documented time point: blood 4 weeks post-SBRT, at nephrectomy. Noted treatment: 15 Gy SBRT to primary tumor, nephrectomy 4 weeks later. Data came from immunoSEQ multiplex PCR; TCRdb stores just in-frame clones and leaves some out. The sample lists tens of thousands of clones, approximately 82% occurring once. Here the sequenced sample was blood, taken from a patient whose treatment included radiotherapy and nephrectomy. Receptors originate from a woman aged 55-69 years with renal cell carcinoma.

The V call is TRBV7-2, the J call TRBJ1-2; D call uncertain. This CDR3 is built from 14 residues. Germline V gene sequence: CDR1 SGHTA, CDR2 FQGNSA. The germline V and J ends were trimmed by 5 bases and 4 bases, with 14 bases remaining between them. In nucleotides, the CDR3 is TGTGCCAGCAGCCATGAAGCGCAGACCTATGGCTACACCTTC. This encodes CASSHEAQTYGYTF.

The chain recombines TRBV2 with TRBJ2-7; 7 nucleotides match TRBD1. The J call may be in error: the DNA end matches TRBJ2-5 better. The CDR3 extends over 12 amino acids. Germline loops: CDR1 SNHLY, CDR2 FYNNEI. CDR3 bases: TGTGCCAGCAGTACAGGGGTGGAGACCCAGTACTTC. As protein: CASSTGVETQYF.

In DNA form, the CDR3 reads TGTGCCAGCAGTGAAATCCCAGGGACCTACAATGAGCAGTTCTTC. Translated: CASSEIPGTYNEQFF. J is TRBJ2-1 and V is TRBV2; TRBD1 might be the D (5 bases). V lost 2 bases to trimming and J lost 2 bases, with 10 bases between them. Germline V gene data show CDR1 as SNHLY and CDR2 as FYNNEI. CDR3 size: 15 residues.

V is TRBV15 and J is TRBJ1-1, with D possibly TRBD1 on 5 matching bases. This CDR3 contains 16 residues. The germline V gene encodes CDR1 LNHNV and CDR2 YYDKDF (reference sequence). With 0 bases removed from V and 1 base from J, the gap between germline ends came to 12 bases. The CDR3 DNA sequence: TGTGCCACCAGCAGAGATCAGGGTCACCAGAACACTGAAGCTTTCTTT. This gives the protein CATSRDQGHQNTEAFF. Using reference TRBV15 and TRBJ1-1 for the parts outside the CDR3, the full variable domain is DAMVIQNPRYQVTQFGKPVTLSCSQTLNHNVMYWYQQKSSQAPKLLFHYYDKDFNNEADTPDNFQSRRPNTSFCFLDIRSPGLGDTAMYLCATSRDQGHQNTEAFFGQGTRLTVV.

The chain is built from TRBV5-1 and TRBJ2-1, with TRBD2 identical over 7 bases. The CDR3 is 15 amino acids. Germline values: CDR1 SGHRS, CDR2 YFSETQ. J lost 5 bases, V lost 4 bases, and 9 bases had no gene match. CDR3 sequence: CASSVGLSGNNEQFF. CDR3 coding DNA: TGCGCCAGCAGCGTCGGGCTCAGCGGGAACAATGAGCAGTTCTTC. Combining the CDR3 with reference TRBV5-1 and TRBJ2-1 gives the whole variable domain KAGVTQTPRYLIKTRGQQVTLSCSPISGHRSVSWYQQTPGQGLQFLFEYFSETQRNKGNFPGRFSGRQFSNSRSEMNVSTLELGDSALYLCASSVGLSGNNEQFFGPGTRLTVL.

J is TRBJ1-2 and V is TRBV19; 7 bases are a match to TRBD1. Trimming at V came to 5 bases and at J to 7 bases, leaving 13 bases not matched to a gene. Per germline, CDR1 LNHDA and CDR2 SQIVND (reference sequence). This CDR3 has 15 amino acids. DNA of the CDR3: TGTGCCAGTAGTCCCATGGAGGGGGCGGTCTTTGGCTACACCTTC. Translated: CASSPMEGAVFGYTF. The entire variable domain, with the rest obtained from reference TRBV19 and TRBJ1-2, is as follows: DGGITQSPKYLFRKEGQNVTLSCEQNLNHDAMYWYRQDPGQGLRLIYYSQIVNDFQKGDIAEGYSVSREKKESFPLTVTSAQKNPTAFYLCASSPMEGAVFGYTFGSGTRLTVV.

This clone came up a few times. The gene calls are TRBV2 and TRBJ2-7; possible D gene TRBD1, 5 bases. The CDR3 sequence is 15 residues long. Germline CDR1 SNHLY, CDR2 FYNNEI. Trimming removed 6 bases at V and 2 bases at J, with 17 bases between. This CDR3 reads CASSDPIQDPYEQYF. The CDR3 coding sequence is TGTGCCAGCAGCGATCCCATACAGGATCCCTACGAGCAGTACTTC.

The V gene is TRBV19, the J gene TRBJ1-1; TRBD1 aligns across 10 bases. Germline CDR1 LNHDA, CDR2 SQIVND (reference sequence). V dropped 7 bases and J dropped 3; count of bases not matched to a gene: 17. This CDR3 has 18 amino acids. The CDR3 reads CASIRTDRGLGGHTEAFF. The CDR3, as DNA: TGTGCCAGTATCCGCACGGACAGGGGGTTGGGGGGTCACACTGAAGCTTTCTTT.

DNA for the CDR3: TGTGCCAGCAGCGTAGGGGGACAGGGTAGAAATGAGCAGTTCTTC. Its translation: CASSVGGQGRNEQFF. The chain carries TRBV9 and TRBJ2-1, with 9 bases fitting TRBD1. This CDR3 region has 15 residues. Germline V lookup: CDR1 SGDLS, CDR2 YYNGEE. After removal of 0 bases from V and 7 bases from J, the junction contained 5 bases not matched to a gene.

The chain has TRBV30 and TRBJ1-1; no firm D call. The V and J ends lost 1 base and 0 bases respectively, with 12 bases between them. Germline-derived CDR1 and CDR2 are GTSNPN and SVGIG (reference sequence). This CDR3 is 15 amino acids long. CDR3 nucleotide sequence: TGTGCCTGGAGTGAAAGAGGCTCAATGAACACTGAAGCTTTCTTT. Its protein product is CAWSERGSMNTEAFF.

The chain employs TRBV19 and TRBJ2-4; D unclear. Germline-derived CDR1 and CDR2 are LNHDA and SQIVND (reference sequence). V was clipped by 1 base and J by 5 bases, with 9 bases between them. This CDR3 is 14 amino acids long. The chain's CDR3 is CASSIAGFENIQYF. The CDR3 bases are TGTGCCAGTAGTATAGCGGGCTTTGAAAACATTCAGTACTTC. The variable domain in full, completed from reference TRBV19 and TRBJ2-4, reads DGGITQSPKYLFRKEGQNVTLSCEQNLNHDAMYWYRQDPGQGLRLIYYSQIVNDFQKGDIAEGYSVSREKKESFPLTVTSAQKNPTAFYLCASSIAGFENIQYFGAGTRLSVL.

This chain links TRBV4-3 with TRBJ2-6; TRBD2 matches at 11 bases. This CDR3 has 18 residues. Per germline, CDR1 LGHNA and CDR2 YSLEER. Unmatched junction bases numbered 5, after V lost 2 bases and J lost 2 bases. The CDR3 DNA reads as TGCGCCAGCAGCCAACTAGCGGGAGGTATAACTGGGGCCAACGTCCTGACTTTC. As protein: CASSQLAGGITGANVLTF.

The chain combines TRBV6-1 with TRBJ1-3; no clear D gene. Trimming shortened V by 5 bases and J by 0 bases, and 11 bases separated the two germline ends. The length of the CDR3 is 15 residues. The germline V gene has CDR1 MNHNS and CDR2 SASEGT. CDR3 bases: TGTGCCAGCAGTTCCTTGGAGAGCTCTGGAAACACCATATATTTT. Translating gives CASSSLESSGNTIYF.

The V and J genes are TRBV10-3 and TRBJ1-1; D not certain. Trimming left V 7 bases short and J 1 base short, with 7 bases between. Germline V CDR1 and CDR2: ENHRY, SYGVKD. The CDR3 covers 12 residues. CDR3 sequence: CAIKSGNTEAFF. CDR3 DNA sequence: TGTGCCATCAAAAGCGGGAACACTGAAGCTTTCTTT.

The chain carries TRBV28 and TRBJ1-2; D unclear. Trimming removed 5 bases from V and 2 bases from J, with 9 bases in between. The germline V gene has CDR1 MDHEN and CDR2 SYDVKM. This CDR3 contains 13 residues. CDR3 nucleotide sequence: TGTGCCAGCAGTCTCGGGGTAAACTATGGCTACACCTTC. This gives the protein CASSLGVNYGYTF.

The V call is TRBV28, the J call TRBJ1-3, with D possibly matching TRBD1 (5 bases). The CDR3 is 19 residues long. The V gene lost 6 bases and the J gene lost 5 bases, with 29 bases spanning the gap. The germline CDR1 and CDR2 sequences are MDHEN and SYDVKM. CDR3 protein: CASSTRGGWTARLRNTIYF. The CDR3 nucleotides read TGTGCCAGCAGCACCCGGGGGGGGTGGACTGCTCGGCTAAGAAACACCATATATTTT.

This sequence joins TRBV29-1 and TRBJ2-5; D unclear. Germline V CDR1 and CDR2: SQVTM, ANQGSEA. V lost 6 bases to trimming and J lost 0 bases, with 11 bases between them. The CDR3 extends over 13 amino acids. CDR3 region: CSVVHPYQETQYF. CDR3 bases: TGCAGCGTGGTACACCCGTACCAAGAGACCCAGTACTTC. Filled out from reference TRBV29-1 and TRBJ2-5, the complete variable domain reads SAVISQKPSRDICQRGTSLTIQCQVDSQVTMMFWYRQQPGQSLTLIATANQGSEATYESGFVIDKFPISRPNLTFSTLTVSNMSPEDSSIYLCSVVHPYQETQYFGPGTRLLVL.